One sample yielded the 6 T cell receptor beta chains listed below, sequenced in a study of CD8 T cells in ankylosing spondylitis (dated by TCRdb to about 2017). Libraries were constructed by 5' RACE. The instrument given in TCRdb is Illumina HiSeq 2500. TCRdb applied fastp at Q25 and MiXCR to the public reads, then kept only in-frame beta chains. Each entry is one CDR3 protein sequence, shown with its most common DNA and genes. The sample data list about 220,000 distinct CDR3 sequences, and about 16% of these were observed just once. The ten largest clones add up to approximately 40% of the sample. The antigens for these receptors are not known. What the study reported, not specific to this receptor: Blood from ankylosing spondylitis patients appeared to be characterized by a TCR beta motif composed of under ten highly homologous amino acid variants.

Source material: blood, either unsorted or a sorted T cell fraction (not recorded which). The receptors were sampled from a male donor with ankylosing spondylitis.

The chain is built from TRBV10-1 and TRBJ2-1, with 8 bases aligning to TRBD2. This CDR3 has 16 residues. V shed 4 bases and J 3 bases; nucleotides not matched to a gene: 8. Germline-derived CDR1 and CDR2 are WNHNN and SYGVQD (reference sequence). The CDR3 reads CASSGPGGDLYNEQFF. CDR3 nucleotides: TGCGCCAGCAGTGGACCCGGGGGGGACCTCTACAATGAGCAGTTCTTC.

This clonotype was seen many times. The chain uses TRBV24-1 and TRBJ2-5; D is perhaps TRBD1 (7 bases). Germline V gene data show CDR1 as KGHDR and CDR2 as SFDVKD. Trimming pared 4 bases from V and 5 bases from J, leaving 13 bases between. CDR3 length: 14 amino acids. The CDR3 DNA reads as TGTGCCACCAGTGAGACGACAGGGAGGGAGACCCAGTACTTC. This gives the protein CATSETTGRETQYF.

The V and J genes are TRBV12-3 or TRBV12-4 and TRBJ2-2; tentative D call: TRBD2 (6 bases). V was shortened by 5 bases and J by 7 bases, with 17 bases between the two germline ends. The CDR3 is 15 residues long. The CDR3 loop is CASSPSVGGGGELFF. CDR3 sequence (DNA): TGTGCCAGCAGTCCATCAGTGGGGGGAGGCGGGGAGCTGTTTTTT.

V and J are TRBV3-1 and TRBJ2-5, with D possibly being TRBD2 (6 bases). V dropped 4 bases and J dropped 3 bases, with 18 bases sitting between them. CDR3 size: 16 residues. Germline V gene lookup returns CDR1 LGHDT and CDR2 YNNKEL (reference sequence). The CDR3 here is CASSPGTASSEETQYF. The CDR3 region has the DNA TGTGCCAGCAGCCCGGGGACTGCCTCTTCCGAAGAGACCCAGTACTTC.

This chain links TRBV5-1 with TRBJ2-7, with 9 bases that match TRBD2. The CDR3 length is 15 residues. Germline CDR1 SGHRS, CDR2 YFSETQ. V was pared by 3 bases and J by 2 bases, with 6 bases of the junction left unmatched. The CDR3 reads CASSSLAGLAYEQYF. CDR3 coding DNA: TGCGCCAGCAGCTCCCTAGCGGGGTTAGCCTACGAGCAGTACTTC.

This chain connects TRBV7-9 to TRBJ2-2; weak D call: TRBD1 (6 bases). V was clipped by 3 bases and J by 4 bases, with 9 bases between them. Germline V gene data show CDR1 as SEHNR and CDR2 as FQNEAQ (reference sequence). The CDR3 spans 14 residues. CDR3 nucleotides: TGTGCCAGCAGCTTTACAGGGTCCACCGGGGAGCTGTTTTTT. Translating it yields CASSFTGSTGELFF.